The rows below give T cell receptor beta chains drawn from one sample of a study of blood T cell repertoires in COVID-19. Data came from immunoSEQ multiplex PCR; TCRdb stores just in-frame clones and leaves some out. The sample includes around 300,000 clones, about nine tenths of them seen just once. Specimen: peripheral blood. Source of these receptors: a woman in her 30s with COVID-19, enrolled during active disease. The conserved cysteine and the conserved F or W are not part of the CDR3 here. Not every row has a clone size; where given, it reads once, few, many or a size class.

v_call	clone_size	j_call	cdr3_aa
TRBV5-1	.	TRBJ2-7	ASSPSPGLGEQY
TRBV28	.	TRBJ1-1	ASTDTGGAEAF
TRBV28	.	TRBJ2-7	ASNIQGYEQY
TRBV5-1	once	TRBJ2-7	ASSVTGSDYEQY
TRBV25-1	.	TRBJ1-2	ASWPGANYGYT
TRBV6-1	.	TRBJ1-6	ASSDGQGPFPLH
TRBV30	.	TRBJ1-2	AWRQENYGYT
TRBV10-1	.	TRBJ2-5	ASSATTGAGGTQY
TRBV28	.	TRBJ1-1	ASSLFGRLMNTEAF
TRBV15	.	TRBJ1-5	ATSRDRGPQQPQH
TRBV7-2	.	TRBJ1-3	ASSWQALGNTIY
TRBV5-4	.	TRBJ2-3	ASSSGQTDTQY
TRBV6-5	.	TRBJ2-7	ASSRDGTHYEQY
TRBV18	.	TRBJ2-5	ASSPLKGQGEETQY
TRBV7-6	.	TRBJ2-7	ASSLNSGTTYEQY
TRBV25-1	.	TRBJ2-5	ASSGTGKETQY
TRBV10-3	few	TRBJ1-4	AIRAGIGEKLF
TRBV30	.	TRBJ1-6	AWSFTDPRHPMSLH
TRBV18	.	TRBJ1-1	ASSPDRGTEAF
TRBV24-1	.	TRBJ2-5	ATSDPTGYETQY
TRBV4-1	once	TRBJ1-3	ASSQEAVSGNTIY
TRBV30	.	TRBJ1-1	AWAMRRTGDTEAF
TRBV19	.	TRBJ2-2	ASSSSGRAGTGELF
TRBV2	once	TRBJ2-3	ASRAEADTQY
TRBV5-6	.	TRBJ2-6	ASSLRQALPSGANVLT
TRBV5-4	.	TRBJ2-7	ASSWGGEQY
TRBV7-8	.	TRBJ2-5	ASSQMDRGKETQY
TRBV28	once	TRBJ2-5	ASSLIGRLGGGRAIQETQY
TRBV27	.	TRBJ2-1	ASSLREEHEQF
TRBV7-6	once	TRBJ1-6	ASSLRTGSPLH